The 18 T cell receptor beta chains below all came from one sample that was sequenced in a study of regulatory T cells in long-lasting Graves disease (dated by TCRdb to about 2021). The library relied on multiplex PCR. Data came from an Illumina HiSeq 4000. TCR beta libraries were built with iRepertoire HTBI primers and Arm-PCR amplification of CDR3 regions. TCRdb reran the public reads through fastp at Q25 and MiXCR, keeping productive beta chains. Rows are combined by CDR3 protein, so each entry shows the most common genes and DNA. This sample has around 420,000 distinct CDR3 sequences in its table, and about 15% of those were observed once. The ten largest clones add up to under 9% of the sample. The meaning of the sample's time point label: newly diagnosed GD, antithyroid drugs for less than 3 months. RNA was extracted from PBMCs in TRIzol for both TCR sequencing and RNA sequencing. These data are also associated with another study on T cells in Graves' hyperthyroidism and ophthalmopathy.

The source material was peripheral blood mononuclear cells (PBMCs), sampled at new diagnosis, from a patient treated with antithyroid drugs. The receptors come from a woman aged 40-49 years with Graves disease. Donor details come from another sample of the same person, matched by shared clones.

This clonotype showed up many times. This rearrangement joins TRBV7-9 to TRBJ2-1; 7 nucleotides agree with TRBD1. This CDR3 has 17 residues. Germline assignment: CDR1 SEHNR and CDR2 FQNEAQ (reference sequence). V trimming: 1 base; J trimming: 6 bases; junction bases outside the gene matches: 12. The CDR3 loop is CASSLVDRLAYSNEQFF. The CDR3 nucleotides are TGTGCCAGCAGCTTAGTGGACAGGCTCGCTTACTCCAATGAGCAGTTCTTC.

This clonotype was observed at least ten times. This chain joins TRBV2 and TRBJ2-1; D is undetermined. This CDR3 region has 11 residues. Trimming took 0 bases from V and 8 from J, leaving 2 bases between them. The germline gives CDR1 SNHLY, CDR2 FYNNEI. This CDR3 is CASSEAHEQFF. In DNA form, the CDR3 reads TGTGCCAGCAGTGAAGCGCATGAGCAGTTCTTC.

This clonotype was counted at least ten times. The chain links TRBV2 to TRBJ2-7; tentatively, D is TRBD1 (6 bases). From germline, CDR1 is SNHLY and CDR2 FYNNEI. This CDR3 has 10 residues. V dropped 6 bases and J dropped 7 bases, with 7 bases sitting between them. CDR3 bases: TGTGCCAGCAGCAGGGGAGAGCAGTACTTC. Its translation is CASSRGEQYF. Drawing the rest from reference TRBV2 and TRBJ2-7, the complete variable domain is EPEVTQTPSHQVTQMGQEVILRCVPISNHLYFYWYRQILGQKVEFLVSFYNNEISEKSEIFDDQFSVERPDGSNFTLKIRSTKLEDSAMYFCASSRGEQYFGPGTRLTVT.

This clonotype came up many times. The chain couples TRBV12-5 to TRBJ2-5, with 7 bases that match TRBD2. J gave up 4 bases and V 6 bases, and 17 bases lay outside the gene matches. Germline CDR1 is LGHNT and CDR2 is FRNRAP. This CDR3 has 17 residues. The CDR3 nucleotides read TGTGCTAGTGGCCGACTGGAAATCGGGAGGCCCGGAGAGACCCAGTACTTC. Amino acids: CASGRLEIGRPGETQYF.

This clonotype came up many times. The chain links TRBV12-3 or TRBV12-4 to TRBJ2-7; D might be TRBD1 (6 bases). The CDR3 is 15 amino acids. Trimming removed 4 bases at V and 0 bases at J, with 13 bases between. The DNA of the CDR3 is TGTGCCAGCAGTTCATACACAGGGAGCTCCTACGAGCAGTACTTC. It is translated as CASSSYTGSSYEQYF.

This clonotype was recorded at least ten times. J is TRBJ2-2 and V is TRBV7-8; no firm D call. Trimming removed 3 bases from V and 0 bases from J, with 17 bases in between. The V gene's germline CDR1 is SGHVS and CDR2 FQNEAQ. The CDR3 totals 18 residues. CDR3 sequence reads: CASSFAHPGSPNTGELFF. The CDR3 bases are TGTGCCAGCAGCTTCGCGCACCCCGGAAGCCCGAACACCGGGGAGCTGTTTTTT.

Comment on this clonotype: A read error may account for a junction end that differs from germline. The chain has TRBV4-1 and TRBJ2-2, with 8 bases that match TRBD1. CDR3 length: 15 residues. Germline CDR1 reads MGHRA; CDR2 reads YSYEKL. The CDR3 sequence: CVSSLRGQGTGELFF. The DNA for the CDR3 is TGCGTCAGCAGCCTAAGAGGACAGGGCACCGGGGAGCTGTTTTTT.

This clonotype was counted at least ten times. The V call is TRBV19, the J call TRBJ2-2, with TRBD1 matching over 8 bases. The germline V gene has CDR1 LNHDA and CDR2 SQIVND (reference sequence). Trimming removed 6 bases from V and 4 bases from J; junction bases left unmatched: 4. This CDR3 region has 14 residues. The CDR3 nucleotides are TGTGCCAGTAGGGCGACAGGGGTCACCGGGGAGCTGTTTTTT. Translating gives CASRATGVTGELFF.

This clonotype came up a few times. J is TRBJ2-2 and V is TRBV9; the D gene is possibly TRBD1 (5 bases). The V gene's germline CDR1 is SGDLS and CDR2 YYNGEE. Trimming shortened V by 0 bases and J by 4 bases, and 10 bases separated the two germline ends. This CDR3 has 15 residues. CDR3 coding DNA: TGTGCCAGCAGCGTAGGACAGAGAGTCACCGGGGAGCTGTTTTTT. Residues: CASSVGQRVTGELFF.

This clonotype was picked up many times. V is TRBV27 and J is TRBJ1-1; D perhaps matches TRBD1 (6 bases). CDR1 is MNHEY, CDR2 SMNVEV, per germline (reference sequence). Trimming took off 5 bases at V and 0 bases at J, with 19 bases between the two ends. The CDR3 runs 17 residues. DNA for the CDR3: TGTGCCAGCAGTCCTATACAGGGTATTGGATTGAACACTGAAGCTTTCTTT. Its translation is CASSPIQGIGLNTEAFF.

The V gene is TRBV10-3, the J gene TRBJ2-7; D not certain. Looked up from germline, CDR1 is ENHRY and CDR2 is SYGVKD. The CDR3 extends over 13 amino acids. V lost 2 bases to trimming and J lost 0 bases, with 5 bases between them. CDR3 amino acids: CAISEMDSYEQYF. The CDR3 nucleotides are TGTGCCATCAGTGAGATGGACTCCTACGAGCAGTACTTC.

This clonotype was recorded at least ten times. The rearrangement links TRBV5-1 to TRBJ2-3; unclear D gene. This CDR3 has 15 amino acids. The ends were cut back, 1 base at V and 1 base at J, with 10 bases in the middle. From germline, CDR1 is SGHRS and CDR2 YFSETQ. The CDR3 bases are TGCGCCAGCAGCTTGCAGACACCACGCACAGATACGCAGTATTTT. This sequence encodes CASSLQTPRTDTQYF.

This clonotype was observed many times. The rearrangement joins TRBV11-2 to TRBJ2-2; TRBD1 is a possible D gene (7 bases). The CDR3 has 15 residues. Trimming removed 5 bases at V and 7 bases at J, with 17 bases between. CDR1 is SGHAT, CDR2 FQNNGV, per germline. The CDR3, as DNA: TGTGCCAGCAGCCTCGCCAGGGGGGCGTTCGGGGAGCTGTTTTTT. Protein sequence: CASSLARGAFGELFF.

This clonotype was seen ten or more times. This chain connects TRBV10-3 to TRBJ1-1; D is possibly TRBD1 (6 bases). Deletions cut 6 bases from V and 2 bases from J, with 13 bases between. Germline lookup yields CDR1 ENHRY and CDR2 SYGVKD. This CDR3 region has 14 residues. The CDR3 region is CAIRRTATNTEAFF. The CDR3 DNA follows: TGTGCCATCAGAAGGACAGCTACTAACACTGAAGCTTTCTTT.

This clonotype appeared many times. This rearrangement joins TRBV29-1 to TRBJ1-2, with D perhaps matching TRBD1 (6 bases). Germline CDR1 is SQVTM and CDR2 is ANQGSEA. The V gene lost 0 bases and the J gene lost 3 bases, with 14 bases spanning the gap. The CDR3 sequence is 15 residues long. The CDR3 bases are TGCAGCGTTGAAGAAGTGAACAGGGACCACTATGGCTACACCTTC. Translating it yields CSVEEVNRDHYGYTF.

This clonotype showed up many times. CDR3 nucleotide sequence: TGTGCCAGCAGCTGGGGGTGGGGTCTTGGGAACACTGAAGCTTTCTTT. Amino acid sequence: CASSWGWGLGNTEAFF. This rearrangement joins TRBV28 to TRBJ1-1; possible D gene TRBD1, 5 bases. Germline-derived CDR1 and CDR2 are MDHEN and SYDVKM. CDR3 length: 16 amino acids. V shed 6 bases and J shed 1 base, with 18 bases lying between them.

This clonotype occurred many times. This chain links TRBV28 with TRBJ1-5; 10 bases are a match to TRBD1. CDR3 size: 21 residues. The trim removed 3 bases at V and 4 bases at J, leaving 21 bases unmatched. Germline V CDR1 and CDR2: MDHEN, SYDVKM. The CDR3 coding sequence is TGTGCCAGCAGTTTCAGACAGGGGGCGCCGATATTATTCCCAATGAATCAGCCCCAGCATTTT. Encoded protein: CASSFRQGAPILFPMNQPQHF.

This clonotype was counted a few times. The rearrangement uses TRBV20-1 and TRBJ2-7; TRBD1 or TRBD2 may be the D gene (5 bases each). The CDR3 covers 14 residues. The V gene's germline CDR1 is DFQATT and CDR2 SNEGSKA (reference sequence). V dropped 3 bases and J dropped 2 bases, with 14 bases sitting between them. CDR3 amino acids: CSASTGPGPYEQYF. The CDR3 DNA sequence: TGCAGTGCTAGTACGGGGCCGGGGCCCTACGAGCAGTACTTC.